One sample yielded the 18 T cell receptor beta chains listed below, sequenced in a study of blood T cell repertoires in COVID-19. Assay: immunoSEQ multiplex PCR; the TCRdb copy retains only in-frame clones and omits some. The sample lists roughly 55,000 clones; over 75% were seen once. Specimen: peripheral blood. These receptor sequences come from a man aged 60-69 years with active or convalescent COVID-19.

This chain uses TRBV3-1 (or the pseudogene TRBV3-2) with TRBJ2-7, with D unclear. V was shortened by 4 bases and J by 3 bases, with 7 bases between the two germline ends. From germline, CDR1 is LGHDT and CDR2 YNNKEL (reference sequence). This CDR3 is built from 12 residues. The CDR3 region has the DNA TGTGCCAGCAGCCTACGAGACTACGAGCAGTACTTC. Residues: CASSLRDYEQYF.

This clone has more than one count but fewer than ten. The same CDR3 also results from other DNA sequences found in this sample. This chain links TRBV30 with TRBJ1-5, with TRBD1 identical over 8 bases. The CDR3 is 13 residues long. V dropped 2 bases and J dropped 4; count of bases not matched to a gene: 1. CDR1 is GTSNPN, CDR2 SVGIG, per germline (reference sequence). The CDR3 sequence is CAWSTGGNQPQHF. DNA of the CDR3: TGTGCCTGGAGTACAGGGGGGAATCAGCCCCAGCATTTT.

V gene TRBV13 combines with J gene TRBJ1-1; 8 bases agree with TRBD1. V lost 3 bases and J lost 0; bases outside the gene matches: 3. This CDR3 is 15 amino acids long. CDR1 is PRHDT and CDR2 is FYEKMQ in the germline V gene (reference sequence). The CDR3 is CASSFRGPLNTEAFF. CDR3 nucleotides: TGTGCCAGCAGCTTCAGGGGGCCCCTGAACACTGAAGCTTTCTTT.

The chain links TRBV27 to TRBJ1-3; 7 nucleotides match TRBD1. With 2 bases clipped from V and 0 bases from J, the junction kept 1 base outside the gene matches. CDR1 is MNHEY, CDR2 SMNVEV, per germline (reference sequence). The CDR3 consists of 15 residues. CDR3 nucleotide sequence: TGTGCCAGCAGTTTACAGGGGGGCTCTGGAAACACCATATATTTT. It encodes CASSLQGGSGNTIYF.

The sample holds one count of this clone. V and J are TRBV3-1 (or the pseudogene TRBV3-2) and TRBJ1-5; TRBD1 might be the D (5 bases). CDR1 and CDR2 (germline): LGHDT, YNNKEL (reference sequence). The CDR3 sequence is 15 residues long. V dropped 0 bases and J dropped 4 bases, with 10 bases sitting between them. CDR3 residues: CASSQDGAANQPQHF. The CDR3 bases are TGTGCCAGCAGCCAAGATGGGGCAGCTAATCAGCCCCAGCATTTT.

This rearrangement joins TRBV7-9 to TRBJ1-1, with D possibly matching TRBD1 (6 bases). Germline CDR1 reads SEHNR; CDR2 reads FQNEAQ (reference sequence). Trimming removed 4 bases from V and 3 bases from J, with 15 bases in between. The CDR3 runs 15 residues. The CDR3: CASSSARGRDTEAFF. The CDR3 DNA sequence: TGTGCCAGCAGCTCCGCCAGGGGCCGGGACACTGAAGCTTTCTTT.

The CDR3 region is CASSQVTGGAEQYF. Here the CDR3 DNA reads TGTGCCAGCAGCCAAGTTACAGGGGGGGCCGAGCAGTACTTC. The chain links TRBV3-1 (or the pseudogene TRBV3-2) to TRBJ2-7; D may be TRBD1 (8 bases). CDR3 size: 14 residues. V was pared by 1 base and J by 6 bases, with 13 bases between. Germline-derived CDR1 and CDR2 are LGHDT and YNNKEL (reference sequence).

The CDR3 DNA sequence: TGTGCCAGCAGCTTAGATAGAAGCTTCAATGAAAAACTGTTTTTT. It encodes CASSLDRSFNEKLFF. The genes are TRBV7-9 and TRBJ1-4; D is ambiguous. V lost 1 base to trimming and J lost 5 bases, with 11 bases between them. This CDR3 region has 15 residues. Germline V lookup: CDR1 SEHNR, CDR2 FQNEAQ (reference sequence).

This chain links TRBV27 with TRBJ2-3; D possibly corresponds to TRBD2 (7 bases). Germline CDR1 MNHEY, CDR2 SMNVEV (reference sequence). Trimming took 6 bases from V and 6 from J, leaving 19 bases between them. The CDR3 loop spans 15 amino acids. This chain's CDR3 is CASRDHSGGRDTQYF. The DNA of the CDR3 is TGTGCCAGCAGAGACCACTCCGGGGGGCGGGATACGCAGTATTTT.

The chain couples TRBV19 to TRBJ1-5, with D hard to call. This CDR3 contains 13 residues. Germline CDR1 reads LNHDA; CDR2 reads SQIVND (reference sequence). V lost 7 bases and J lost 0, with 7 bases in between. The CDR3 coding sequence is TGTGCCAGTAAATGGGCTAGCAATCAGCCCCAGCATTTT. Translating it yields CASKWASNQPQHF. Complete variable domain (other parts from reference TRBV19 and TRBJ1-5): DGGITQSPKYLFRKEGQNVTLSCEQNLNHDAMYWYRQDPGQGLRLIYYSQIVNDFQKGDIAEGYSVSREKKESFPLTVTSAQKNPTAFYLCASKWASNQPQHFGDGTRLSIL.

The rearrangement uses TRBV25-1 and TRBJ2-2, with a weak D call TRBD1 (5 bases). From germline, CDR1 is MGHDK and CDR2 SYGVNS. V lost 1 base and J 9 bases, leaving 18 bases between the germline ends. CDR3 size: 16 residues. This chain's CDR3 is CASSESVTAFPRELFF. The DNA for the CDR3 is TGTGCCAGCAGTGAATCTGTGACAGCCTTTCCGAGGGAGCTGTTTTTT.

Written as DNA, the CDR3 is TGTGCCAGCAGCTTAGATTCCCAGTATGGCTACACCTTC. It is translated as CASSLDSQYGYTF. The chain recombines TRBV7-3 with TRBJ1-2; D is unresolved. Germline assignment: CDR1 SGHTA and CDR2 FQGTGA. The CDR3 is made up of 13 amino acids. Trimming removed 2 bases at V and 5 bases at J, with 9 bases between.

The chain joins TRBV5-4 to TRBJ2-5, with 8 bases identical to TRBD1. V lost 0 bases, J lost 4 bases, and 8 bases stayed unmatched. CDR1 is SGHNT and CDR2 is YYREEE in the germline V gene (reference sequence). The CDR3 has 16 amino acids. The CDR3 DNA is TGTGCCAGCAGCTTGGGACAGGGGACCTCCCGAGAGACCCAGTACTTC. Encoded protein: CASSLGQGTSRETQYF.

The rearrangement links TRBV29-1 to TRBJ1-1, with D tentatively TRBD1 (5 bases). This CDR3 region has 14 residues. Germline lookup yields CDR1 SQVTM and CDR2 ANQGSEA. The V end was cut by 6 bases, the J end by 2 bases, with 16 bases between. CDR3 region: CSVRGRGGNTEAFF. The CDR3 coding sequence is TGCAGCGTCCGCGGAAGGGGCGGAAACACTGAAGCTTTCTTT.

The chain joins TRBV9 to TRBJ1-5; D gene ambiguous. This CDR3 has 14 amino acids. Trimming took 2 bases from V and 6 from J, leaving 12 bases between them. Germline lookup yields CDR1 SGDLS and CDR2 YYNGEE. CDR3 region: CASSVGGSGQPQHF. The CDR3 coding sequence is TGTGCCAGCAGCGTTGGCGGTTCCGGTCAGCCCCAGCATTTT.

This clone occurred a few times. This chain connects TRBV29-1 to TRBJ1-2; D might be TRBD1 (5 bases). The V end was cut by 2 bases, the J end by 8 bases, with 12 bases between. CDR1 and CDR2 from the germline V gene are SQVTM and ANQGSEA. The CDR3 has 12 amino acids. As DNA, the CDR3 is TGCAGCGTTGAATGGGGCGGAGTAGGCTACACCTTC. It translates to CSVEWGGVGYTF.

The rearrangement uses TRBV7-9 and TRBJ2-4, with 8 bases that match TRBD1. CDR3 length equals 15 residues. Germline V gene lookup returns CDR1 SEHNR and CDR2 FQNEAQ (reference sequence). With 2 bases clipped from V and 4 bases from J, the junction kept 4 bases outside the gene matches. CDR3 residues: CASSLRRTGKNIQYF. The DNA for the CDR3 is TGTGCCAGCAGCTTAAGGCGGACAGGGAAAAACATTCAGTACTTC.

The chain couples TRBV6-5 to TRBJ2-2; a possible D gene is TRBD1 (6 bases). The CDR3 contains 13 residues. The germline gives CDR1 MNHEY, CDR2 SVGAGI. The V and J ends lost 6 bases and 5 bases respectively, with 10 bases between them. The CDR3 nucleotides read TGTGCCAGCAGATCCACAGGGACCGGGGAGCTGTTTTTT. Its translation: CASRSTGTGELFF.